These 13 T cell receptor beta chains came from one sample sequenced in a study of graft-versus-host responses after intestinal transplantation listed by TCRdb under 2021. The time point label, as the study defines it: cells obtained before transplantation from donor or recipient. Library method: the immunoSEQ multiplex PCR assay. The table was pulled from immuneACCESS by TCRdb, which kept in-frame rearrangements only. Such tables lose some clones; where checked, under half of the loss comes from unresolved V genes, and the rest has no known cause. This sample comprises fewer than 110,000 clones, over 85% of them detected only once. Clones ranked in the top ten supply more than 0.95% of the sample. No cognate antigen is known for these TCRs. Source: unstimulated CD8+ T cells sorted from spleen or lymph node cells, taken before intestinal transplant. The receptor source for this set is a human donor who received an intestinal transplant.

This rearrangement joins TRBV7-2 to TRBJ2-7; TRBD1 aligns across 9 bases. The CDR3 has 14 amino acids. The ends lost 3 bases at V and 4 bases at J; junction bases unmatched: 4. CDR1 SGHTA and CDR2 FQGNSA come from the germline V gene. CDR3 sequence (DNA): TGTGCCAGCAGCTTTGACAGGGGGTTTTACGAGCAGTACTTC. This gives the protein CASSFDRGFYEQYF.

The rearrangement links TRBV11-2 to TRBJ2-2; no definite D call. CDR1 and CDR2 (germline): SGHAT, FQNNGV. Deletions cut 3 bases from V and 1 base from J, with 3 bases between. There are 13 residues in the CDR3. The CDR3 region has the DNA TGTGCCAGCAGCTTCGGGAACACCGGGGAGCTGTTTTTT. Translation: CASSFGNTGELFF.

The chain links TRBV7-6 to TRBJ1-1; D gene ambiguous. The CDR3 loop spans 14 amino acids. V lost 1 base, J lost 2 bases, and 8 bases lay in between. Looked up from germline, CDR1 is SGHVS and CDR2 is FNYEAQ. CDR3: CASSLGHLNTEAFF. The DNA for the CDR3 is TGTGCCAGCAGCTTAGGACACCTCAACACTGAAGCTTTCTTT.

This chain connects TRBV2 to TRBJ2-5; 9 bases line up with TRBD1. This CDR3 region has 14 residues. Germline V gene sequence: CDR1 SNHLY, CDR2 FYNNEI. Losses at the gene ends were 8 bases for V and 4 bases for J; bases not matched to a gene: 8. CDR3 residues: CASRYTGGGETQYF. The CDR3 nucleotides are TGTGCCAGCCGATACACAGGGGGCGGAGAGACCCAGTACTTC.

The chain couples TRBV9 to TRBJ2-6, with 7 bases aligning to TRBD1. CDR3 length equals 18 residues. With 2 bases clipped from V and 4 bases from J, the junction kept 12 bases outside the gene matches. Germline CDR1 and CDR2: SGDLS and YYNGEE. CDR3 DNA sequence: TGTGCCAGCAGCGTTCCTAACAGGGGAAGTTTCGGGGCCAACGTCCTGACTTTC. Its translation is CASSVPNRGSFGANVLTF. The full variable domain, rest sourced from reference TRBV9 and TRBJ2-6, is DSGVTQTPKHLITATGQRVTLRCSPRSGDLSVYWYQQSLDQGLQFLIQYYNGEERAKGNILERFSAQQFPDLHSELNLSSLELGDSALYFCASSVPNRGSFGANVLTFGAGSRLTVL.

The chain uses TRBV14 and TRBJ1-2; D unresolved. The CDR3 has 15 amino acids. The germline gives CDR1 SGHDN, CDR2 FVKESK. The V end was cut by 2 bases, the J end by 8 bases, with 18 bases between. The CDR3 region has the DNA TGTGCCAGCAGCCAAATGGGGAACACCCCTATCGGCTACACCTTC. Protein sequence: CASSQMGNTPIGYTF.

The chain is built from TRBV5-4 and TRBJ1-1; weak D call: TRBD1 (5 bases). The V end was cut by 5 bases, the J end by 5 bases, with 10 bases between. The CDR3 runs to 12 residues. CDR1 is SGHNT, CDR2 YYREEE, per germline (reference sequence). Here the CDR3 DNA reads TGTGCCAGCAGGGGGACGGGTACTGAAGCTTTCTTT. Its translation is CASRGTGTEAFF.

This rearrangement joins TRBV13 to TRBJ2-2; 7 bases match TRBD1. V shed 6 bases and J 5 bases; nucleotides not matched to a gene: 6. This CDR3 is 14 amino acids long. Germline V gene data show CDR1 as PRHDT and CDR2 as FYEKMQ (reference sequence). As DNA, the CDR3 is TGTGCCAGCAGTATTAGGGGGCCAACCGGGGAGCTGTTTTTT. As protein: CASSIRGPTGELFF.

The chain has TRBV19 and TRBJ2-1; 7 bases align to TRBD1. The germline CDR1 and CDR2 sequences are LNHDA and SQIVND (reference sequence). The J segment lost 8 bases and the V segment lost 6 bases, leaving 7 bases of the junction unmatched. CDR3 length: 13 amino acids. The CDR3 region is CASSFTGAHEQFF. The CDR3 DNA reads TGTGCCAGTAGCTTTACAGGGGCGCATGAGCAGTTCTTC.

The genes are TRBV4-1 and TRBJ2-7; TRBD1 aligns across 8 bases. The germline CDR1 and CDR2 sequences are MGHRA and YSYEKL. The CDR3 contains 14 residues. V shed 4 bases and J 6 bases; nucleotides not matched to a gene: 8. The CDR3, as DNA: TGCGCCAGCAGCCTCCAGGACAGGGATAGCGAGCAGTACTTC. This encodes CASSLQDRDSEQYF.

The chain joins TRBV6-5 to TRBJ1-2; D unclear. Between the trimmed V and J ends, which lost 4 bases and 6 bases, there was a span of 9 bases. Germline CDR1 reads MNHEY; CDR2 reads SVGAGI. The CDR3 is 12 residues long. The CDR3 sequence: CASSWPADGYTF. DNA of the CDR3: TGTGCCAGCAGTTGGCCTGCCGATGGCTACACCTTC.

Concerning this clone itself: Within the sample, other DNA sequences also encode this same CDR3. The V gene is TRBV9, the J gene TRBJ1-6, with D unclear. CDR1 SGDLS and CDR2 YYNGEE come from the germline V gene. Trimming shortened V by 0 bases and J by 7 bases, and 8 bases separated the two germline ends. This CDR3 has 14 amino acids. This CDR3 reads CASSVGKANSPLHF. CDR3 nucleotides: TGTGCCAGCAGCGTAGGGAAAGCGAATTCACCCCTCCACTTT.

The genes are TRBV4-1 and TRBJ1-1; D may be TRBD1 (6 bases). Trimming took 1 base from V and 3 from J, leaving 15 bases between them. CDR1 and CDR2 (germline): MGHRA, YSYEKL. This CDR3 is 16 amino acids long. CDR3 coding DNA: TGCGCCAGCAGCCAAGCGCAACAGGGTAGCGACACTGAAGCTTTCTTT. Protein: CASSQAQQGSDTEAFF.